The clone carrying this T cell receptor beta chain has at least ten counts. Its antigen is currently unknown. The source of the sample is a study of T cell repertoires in cytomegalovirus infection. Study conclusions and caveats: The ex vivo response showed dominance by HLA-C-restricted CMV-specific TCR beta clonotypes. Cumulative public TCR beta family frequency identified CMV carriers with the relevant HLA.

Germline CDR1 reads SGHTA; CDR2 reads FQGNSA. V shed 5 bases, J shed 2 bases, and the junction held 4 bases outside the gene matches. The CDR3 totals 14 residues. MiXCR, applied by TCRdb to the reads, yields one record per CDR3 protein. The sample lists approximately 70,000 distinct CDR3 sequences, 3% to 4.5% occurring once. The chain links TRBV7-2 to TRBJ2-5; the match to TRBD2 covers 8 bases. The specimen was PBMCs. This clonotype was obtained from a human donor in good health (CMV status not recorded). Some clones in this sample may be carry-over from other donors' samples. The CDR3 DNA reads TGTGCCAGCAGCGCAACGGGGGGGCAAGAGACCCAGTACTTC. Translating gives CASSATGGQETQYF.